Sequencing of this T cell receptor (beta chain) was carried out in a study of T cells of healthy individuals. Trimming removed 3 bases at V and 3 bases at J, with 10 bases between. This CDR3 has 14 residues. Germline V CDR1 and CDR2: SGHRS, YFSETQ. TCRdb reanalysed the 5' RACE reads using MiXCR and keeps one entry per CDR3 protein. Of around 63,000 distinct CDR3 sequences listed, around 15% are singletons. V usage is TRBV5-1 and J usage is TRBJ2-1; TRBD2 might be the D (6 bases). The sequence derives from a human donor in good health. The CDR3 sequence: CASSSSGSYNEQFF. The CDR3 DNA is TGCGCCAGCAGCTCCTCCGGGAGCTACAATGAGCAGTTCTTC. Full variable domain (rest looked up from reference TRBV5-1 and TRBJ2-1): KAGVTQTPRYLIKTRGQQVTLSCSPISGHRSVSWYQQTPGQGLQFLFEYFSETQRNKGNFPGRFSGRQFSNSRSEMNVSTLELGDSALYLCASSSSGSYNEQFFGPGTRLTVL.